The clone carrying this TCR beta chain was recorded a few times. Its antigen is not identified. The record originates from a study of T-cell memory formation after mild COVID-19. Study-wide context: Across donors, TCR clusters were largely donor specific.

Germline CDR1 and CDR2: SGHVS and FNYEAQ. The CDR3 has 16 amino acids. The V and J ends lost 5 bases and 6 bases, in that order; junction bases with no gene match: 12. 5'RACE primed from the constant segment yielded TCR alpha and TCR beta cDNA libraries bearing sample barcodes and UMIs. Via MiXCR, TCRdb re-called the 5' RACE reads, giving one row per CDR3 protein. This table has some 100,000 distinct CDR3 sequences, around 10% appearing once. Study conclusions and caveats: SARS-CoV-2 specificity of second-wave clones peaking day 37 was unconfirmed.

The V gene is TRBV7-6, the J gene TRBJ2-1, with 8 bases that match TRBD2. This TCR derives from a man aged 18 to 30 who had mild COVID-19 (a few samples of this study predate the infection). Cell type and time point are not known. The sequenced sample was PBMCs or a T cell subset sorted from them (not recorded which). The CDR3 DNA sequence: TGTGCCAGCAGCCTCCTTCCGGGGGGGGCCGGCAATGAGCAGTTCTTC. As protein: CASSLLPGGAGNEQFF.